The 8 T cell receptor beta chains reported below all come from one sample, sequenced in a study of breast tumors, draining lymph nodes, adjacent tissues. TCRdb itself ran the multiplex PCR reads through MiXCR, one entry per CDR3 protein. The top ten clones hold over 9.5% of a sample with approximately 52,000 distinct CDR3 sequences, less than 55% of them seen once. The sequenced material came from breast tumor tissue. Source of these receptors: a female donor with breast cancer. Some clones in this sample may be carry-over from other donors' samples.

This clonotype was seen many times. The chain employs TRBV3-1 and TRBJ2-7; 9 positions agree with TRBD1. This CDR3 spans 16 amino acids. From germline, CDR1 is LGHDT and CDR2 YNNKEL (reference sequence). The ends lost 5 bases at V and 5 bases at J; junction bases unmatched: 13. CDR3 in DNA: TGTGCCAGCAGCAGAGGCGGACAGGGGAGTTCTAACGAGCAGTACTTC. It specifies CASSRGGQGSSNEQYF.

The V gene is TRBV7-9, the J gene TRBJ2-5, with TRBD1 matching over 7 bases. CDR1 is SEHNR and CDR2 is FQNEAQ in the germline V gene (reference sequence). The J segment lost 3 bases and the V segment lost 7 bases, leaving 5 bases of the junction unmatched. The CDR3 has 13 residues. The CDR3 nucleotides are TGTGCCAGCAACAACAGGGGCAAAGAGACCCAGTACTTC. It encodes CASNNRGKETQYF.

As regards this clonotype: Relative to the germline gene, one junction end is altered; a read error may explain this. The chain links TRBV4-1 to TRBJ1-4; TRBD1 might be the D (5 bases). The germline CDR1 and CDR2 sequences are MGHRA and YSYEKL. CDR3 size: 19 residues. The DNA of the CDR3 is TGTGCCAGCAGCTTAGTGGGCGGGAGGAGCACAGGTGCGGGGGAAAAACTGTTTTTT. Protein sequence: CASSLVGGRSTGAGEKLFF.

This clonotype was recorded many times. The J gene is TRBJ2-3, the V gene TRBV20-1; D is perhaps TRBD2 (5 bases). V lost 1 base and J 4 bases, leaving 12 bases between the germline ends. This CDR3 comprises 14 residues. CDR1 is DFQATT and CDR2 is SNEGSKA in the germline V gene (reference sequence). Here the CDR3 reads CSARVSSKADTQYF. The CDR3 DNA reads as TGCAGTGCTAGAGTTTCTAGCAAGGCAGATACGCAGTATTTT.

This clonotype was observed a few times. The CDR3 here is CASSFEGVGRGQRAFF. Here the CDR3 DNA reads TGTGCCAGCAGTTTTGAAGGCGTAGGCAGGGGGCAACGGGCTTTCTTT. V is TRBV12-3 or TRBV12-4 and J is TRBJ1-1; 8 bases are shared with TRBD1. CDR3 length: 16 residues. V lost 3 bases and J lost 11; bases outside the gene matches: 17.

This clonotype was detected many times. The CDR3 here is CSTTRRGDYNEQFF. The CDR3 DNA is TGCAGTACCACTCGCCGGGGGGATTACAATGAGCAGTTCTTC. This chain uses TRBV20-1 with TRBJ2-1, with 7 bases matching TRBD2. Per germline, CDR1 DFQATT and CDR2 SNEGSKA (reference sequence). V shed 8 bases, J shed 4 bases, and the junction held 11 bases outside the gene matches. CDR3 length: 14 residues.

This clonotype appeared many times. The V call is TRBV20-1, the J call TRBJ2-3; no clear D gene. CDR1 is DFQATT, CDR2 SNEGSKA, per germline (reference sequence). Deletions cut 4 bases from V and 5 bases from J, with 16 bases between. This CDR3 contains 14 residues. The CDR3 loop is CSAISFGLQDTQYF. CDR3 bases: TGCAGTGCTATTTCCTTCGGGCTTCAAGATACGCAGTATTTT.

This clonotype was seen a single time. This may arise from a read error, as a much more abundant clone is one base away. CDR3 sequence: CASSLGFRQEAREAQYF. Written as DNA, the CDR3 is TGTGCCAGCAGCTTAGGGTTTCGGCAGGAGGCTCGGGAGGCCCAGTACTTC. This chain connects TRBV7-9 to TRBJ2-5, with TRBD2 matching over 7 bases. Germline CDR1 is SEHNR and CDR2 is FQNEAQ (reference sequence). This CDR3 contains 17 residues. V was clipped by 1 base and J by 9 bases; unmatched bases: 17.